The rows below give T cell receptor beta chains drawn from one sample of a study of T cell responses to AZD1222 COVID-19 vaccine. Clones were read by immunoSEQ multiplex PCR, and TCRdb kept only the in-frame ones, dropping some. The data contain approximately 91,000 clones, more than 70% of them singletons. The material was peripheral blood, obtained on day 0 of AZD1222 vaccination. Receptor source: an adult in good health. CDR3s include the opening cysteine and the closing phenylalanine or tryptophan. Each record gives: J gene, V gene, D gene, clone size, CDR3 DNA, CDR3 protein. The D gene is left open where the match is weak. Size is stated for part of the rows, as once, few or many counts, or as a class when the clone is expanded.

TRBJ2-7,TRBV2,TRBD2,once,TGTGCCAGCATGAGGACTAGCGGGGGGGCCAACTCCTACGAGCAGTACTTC,CASMRTSGGANSYEQYF
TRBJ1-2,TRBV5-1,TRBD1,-,TGCGCCAGCAGAACCGGACAGGGAATTTCCTATGGCTACACCTTC,CASRTGQGISYGYTF
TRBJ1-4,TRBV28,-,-,TGTGCCAGCAGTTATCTAACCGGGACAACATTTGCAACTAATGAAAAACTGTTTTTT,CASSYLTGTTFATNEKLFF
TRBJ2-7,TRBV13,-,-,TGTGCCAGCAGCTTCTCCTACGAGCAGTACTTC,CASSFSYEQYF
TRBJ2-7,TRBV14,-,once,TGTGCCAGCAGCGGCCACACTTACGAGCAGTACTTC,CASSGHTYEQYF
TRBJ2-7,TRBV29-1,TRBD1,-,TGCAGCGTTCGAGCGACAGGGGCCTACGAGCAGTACTTC,CSVRATGAYEQYF
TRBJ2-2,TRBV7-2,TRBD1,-,TGTGCCAGCAGCTTACGCGTGACAGGGGAGGTAACCGGGGAGCTGTTTTTT,CASSLRVTGEVTGELFF
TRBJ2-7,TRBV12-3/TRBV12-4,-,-,TGTGCCAGCAGCCTCTTAAACGAGCAGTACTTC,CASSLLNEQYF
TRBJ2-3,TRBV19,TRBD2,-,TGTGCCAGTAGTGTGGATCGGCGGGGGAGAAGAGATACGCAGTATTTT,CASSVDRRGRRDTQYF
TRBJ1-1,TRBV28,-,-,TGTGCCAGCTCAGTTAGGGGTCCCCTACCTGAAGCTTTCTTT,CASSVRGPLPEAFF
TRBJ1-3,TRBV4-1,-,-,TGCGCCAGCAGCCAAGGCGACCGGTTCCGCTCTGGAAACACCATATATTTT,CASSQGDRFRSGNTIYF
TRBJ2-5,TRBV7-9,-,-,TGTGCCAGCAGCTATGCAGGCCAAGAGACCCAGTACTTC,CASSYAGQETQYF
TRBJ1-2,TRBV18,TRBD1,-,TGTGCCAGCTCACCGGGGATAGACAGGGTCTATGGCTACACCTTC,CASSPGIDRVYGYTF